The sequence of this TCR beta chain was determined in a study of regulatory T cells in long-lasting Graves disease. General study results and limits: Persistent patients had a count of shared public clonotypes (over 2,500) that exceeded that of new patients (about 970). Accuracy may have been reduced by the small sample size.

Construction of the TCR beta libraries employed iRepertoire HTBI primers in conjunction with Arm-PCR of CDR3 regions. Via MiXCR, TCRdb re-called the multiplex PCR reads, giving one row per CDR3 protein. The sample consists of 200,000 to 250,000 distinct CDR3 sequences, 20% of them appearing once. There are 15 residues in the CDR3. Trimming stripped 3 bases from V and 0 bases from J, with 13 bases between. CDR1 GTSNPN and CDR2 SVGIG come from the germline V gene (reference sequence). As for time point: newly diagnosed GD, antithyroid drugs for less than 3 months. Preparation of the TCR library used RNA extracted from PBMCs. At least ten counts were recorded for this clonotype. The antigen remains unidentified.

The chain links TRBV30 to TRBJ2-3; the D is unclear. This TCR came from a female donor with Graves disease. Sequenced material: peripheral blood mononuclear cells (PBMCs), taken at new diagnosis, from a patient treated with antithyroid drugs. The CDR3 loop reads CAWRGQKWSTDTQYF. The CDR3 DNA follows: TGTGCCTGGAGAGGCCAGAAATGGAGCACAGATACGCAGTATTTT.